This T cell receptor (beta chain) stems from a study of blood T cell repertoires in COVID-19 (dated by TCRdb to about 2020). At the level of the whole study: Samples from collaborators originated in the United States, Italy and Spain and spanned both the acute and convalescent phases of COVID-19. The prospective study material was composed of cDNA or gDNA derived from T cells, B-cell-depleted T cells, or PBMCs. The dataset comprised deeply sampled blood TCRbeta repertoires from subjects exposed to, actively infected with, or recovered from COVID-19. The repertoires were made available in a free public database intended to serve as a resource for research on the immune response to SARS-CoV-2. The samples were drawn from the first 160 participants of the ongoing ImmuneRACE study and from some 1,300 subjects provided by 6 global collaborators. The sample metadata nearly always contained a de-identified subject ID, COVID-19 status, age in years and sex. Where HLA class I and class II types were available, the types were taken from metadata supplied by the sample provider, not from assay-based typing. The study at large found these results: Clinical and demographic metadata were provided uncurated, with the amount varying by source and participant.

The immunoSEQ Assay, a bias-controlled multiplex PCR, was used to amplify TCRbeta CDR3 regions from genomic DNA. The authors' analysis ran thus. Nucleated cell counts per sample were estimated from amplification of reference gene primers within the assay. To quantify the absolute abundance of each unique TCRbeta CDR3 rearrangement, sequence reads were collapsed and filtered. For each sample, productive Simpson clonality was calculated as the square root of Simpson's diversity index over productive rearrangements. TCRdb provides this immuneACCESS table in a form limited to in-frame rearrangements. Some clones are lacking; in checked studies, under half of them reflect an unresolved V gene, and why the rest are absent is not known. V and J calls and clone size are copied from that table; D and trimming were computed from the DNA. The table for this sample lists around 250,000 clones; 90% of them were counted only once. The ten largest make up around 1.9% of the sample.

One collaborating source in Seattle enrolled patients while the patients were actively infected and followed the patients over time throughout the course of disease. Whole blood was collected in K2EDTA tubes by collaborating institutions according to the institutions' own protocols. Collaborator samples were shipped for TCRbeta analysis as frozen whole blood, isolated PBMCs, or DNA extracted from either sample type. With regard to this clone: Its specific antigen is unknown. Base quality data are lacking; no much larger clone is found one base away.

Between the V and J ends, shortened by 2 bases and 5 bases respectively, the junction contains 18 bases. The CDR3 covers 17 residues, taking in both the cysteine and the phenylalanine. This entry keeps only the CDR3 DNA: 51 bases, framed from base 1. The germline V gene provides CDR1 SNHLY and CDR2 FYNNEI. This chain is built from TRBV2 and TRBJ2-2; the best D guess is TRBD2, with 6 bases matching. The sample taken for sequencing was peripheral blood. This receptor was obtained from a woman aged 60-75 years with COVID-19, enrolled during active disease. The nucleotide sequence is given as TGTGCCAGCAGTGAATTGGGGGGTGCGGTTTGGACCGGGGAGCTGTTTTTT. This encodes CASSELGGAVWTGELFF.